Listed below are T cell receptor beta chains from one sample, sequenced in a study of OX40 agonist ivuxolimab in advanced cancers. Profiled with immunoSEQ multiplex PCR; TCRdb holds only in-frame clones, not every one. The sample holds tens of thousands of clones, over 70% seen once. This specimen was CD4+ or CD8+ T cells sorted from blood, taken in a trial of the OX40 agonist ivuxolimab. Receptors were obtained from an adult with an advanced solid tumor such as melanoma, head and neck, liver or kidney cancer. Both conserved end residues are part of each CDR3. The D gene is left open where the match is weak. Clone size appears in some rows only: once, few, many, or a class for an expanded clone.

J,V,D,size,CDR3,DNA
TRBJ2-3,TRBV11-3,TRBD1,-,CASSSGQDMGTQYF,TGTGCCAGCAGCTCCGGACAGGACATGGGTACGCAGTATTTT
TRBJ2-7,TRBV2,-,-,CASSRRTEPTYEQYF,TGTGCCAGCAGTAGACGGACAGAACCCACCTACGAGCAGTACTTC
TRBJ2-7,TRBV11-3,TRBD1,-,CASSHGTVYEQYF,TGTGCCAGCAGCCACGGGACAGTCTACGAGCAGTACTTC
TRBJ2-1,TRBV6-5,TRBD2,-,CASSWGLDAGGEQFF,TGTGCCAGCAGTTGGGGACTAGACGCGGGGGGTGAGCAGTTCTTC
TRBJ1-1,TRBV4-3,-,once,CASSQEYTDNTEAFF,TGCGCCAGCAGCCAAGAATATACAGACAACACTGAAGCTTTCTTT
TRBJ2-1,TRBV7-9,-,few,CASSLVVQYNEQFF,TGTGCCAGCAGCTTAGTGGTACAGTACAATGAGCAGTTCTTC
TRBJ2-5,TRBV7-9,-,-,CASIGDRYLETQYF,TGTGCCAGCATCGGAGACAGGTATTTGGAGACCCAGTACTTC
TRBJ2-2,TRBV5-6,TRBD2,-,CASSLLAGGPGELFF,TGTGCCAGCAGCTTACTAGCGGGAGGGCCCGGGGAGCTGTTTTTT
TRBJ2-7,TRBV19,TRBD1,-,CASSNAGGYEQYF,TGTGCCAGTAGTAACGCAGGGGGCTACGAGCAGTACTTC
TRBJ2-1,TRBV11-2,TRBD1,-,CASSLNRGPYNEQFF,TGTGCCAGCAGCCTAAACAGGGGGCCCTACAATGAGCAGTTCTTC
TRBJ2-3,TRBV6-5,TRBD1,-,CASPDGQGIPDTQYF,TGTGCCAGCCCTGATGGACAGGGGATTCCAGATACGCAGTATTTT
TRBJ1-6,TRBV27,-,-,CASTPAGPNSPLHF,TGTGCCAGCACCCCCGCAGGGCCCAATTCACCCCTCCACTTT
TRBJ2-3,TRBV9,TRBD2,once,CASSGSGGIRTDTQYF,TGTGCCAGCAGCGGTAGCGGGGGGATCCGCACAGATACGCAGTATTTT
TRBJ2-7,TRBV28,-,-,CASSPSDPGRVQYF,TGTGCCAGCAGTCCCTCCGACCCAGGAAGGGTGCAGTACTTC
TRBJ2-7,TRBV1,-,once,CASSHLPRTSGRAYEQYF,TGCGCCAGCAGCCACCTACCCCGGACTAGCGGGAGGGCCTACGAGCAGTACTTC
TRBJ2-1,TRBV5-3,TRBD2,-,CARSQPLRLAGNEQFF,TGTGCCAGAAGCCAGCCGTTAAGACTAGCGGGAAATGAGCAGTTCTTC
TRBJ1-4,TRBV15,-,medium-sized,CATSPDLATNEKLFF,TGTGCCACCAGCCCCGACCTGGCAACTAATGAAAAACTGTTTTTT
TRBJ2-2,TRBV2,-,-,CASKELQVNTGELFF,TGTGCCAGCAAGGAATTACAGGTTAACACCGGGGAGCTGTTTTTT
TRBJ2-5,TRBV6-4,-,few,CASKNASDRSPEYQETQYF,TGTGCCAGCAAGAACGCTAGCGACCGTTCCCCGGAGTACCAAGAGACCCAGTACTTC
TRBJ1-2,TRBV11-2,TRBD1,-,CASSLTTGVNYGYTF,TGTGCCAGCAGCTTAACGACAGGGGTGAACTATGGCTACACCTTC
TRBJ2-7,TRBV5-1,TRBD1,-,CASSLGHRDSSYEQYF,TGCGCCAGCAGCTTGGGACACCGGGACAGCTCCTACGAGCAGTACTTC
TRBJ2-3,TRBV28,-,-,CASSSSRGYTDTQYF,TGTGCCAGCAGTTCCTCCCGGGGTTATACAGATACGCAGTATTTT
TRBJ2-7,TRBV30,-,-,CAWSMGSSSYEQYF,TGTGCCTGGAGTATGGGCAGTTCGTCCTACGAGCAGTACTTC
TRBJ2-7,TRBV10-1,TRBD2,once,CASSDVGRERQYF,TGCGCCAGCAGTGATGTAGGGAGGGAACGGCAGTACTTC
TRBJ2-2,TRBV27,TRBD2,-,CASRETSGGANGELFF,TGTGCCAGCAGAGAGACTAGCGGGGGGGCTAACGGGGAGCTGTTTTTT